This T cell receptor (beta chain) was retrieved from a study of regulatory T cells in long-lasting Graves disease. V shed 0 bases and J shed 6 bases, with 16 bases lying between them. Germline CDR1 is SGHAT and CDR2 is FQNNGV. The CDR3 runs 16 residues. Time point indicated: newly diagnosed GD, antithyroid drugs for less than 3 months. PBMC-extracted RNA yielded the TCR library. The patients included were those that came from an endocrinology department in Xi'an, China. General observations from the study: Persistent patients shared more public clonotypes (approximately 2,500) than new patients (about 1,000).

This clonotype came up many times. Antigen unknown. Construction of TCR beta libraries relied on iRepertoire HTBI primers and on Arm-PCR targeting CDR3 regions. Per the authors' pipeline: Overall, samples carried over 60 TRBV and some 15 TRBJ segments. TCRdb reanalysed the multiplex PCR reads using MiXCR and keeps one entry per CDR3 protein. Here the V and J calls rest on TCRdb's processing, not on the authors' analysis. Of about 320,000 distinct CDR3 sequences in the sample, over 15% were seen once. The chain is built from TRBV11-2 and TRBJ2-3; D ambiguous. The sample was peripheral blood mononuclear cells (PBMCs), taken at new diagnosis, from a patient treated with antithyroid drugs. The TCR originated in a female donor with Graves disease. CDR3 in amino acids: CASSLETGPDVDTQYF. The DNA of the CDR3 is TGTGCCAGCAGCTTAGAGACCGGGCCTGATGTGGATACGCAGTATTTT.